This is a list of T cell receptor beta chains from one sample in a study of blood T cell repertoires in COVID-19. Sequencing used immunoSEQ multiplex PCR; TCRdb keeps in-frame clones, though not all of them. The sample lists about 90,000 clones, 75% to 90% occurring once. The sequencing sample was made of peripheral blood. These receptors all stem from a man older than 75 with acute or convalescent COVID-19. The CDR3 runs from the conserved cysteine through the conserved F or W. The order of the fields is D gene, V gene, CDR3 length, clone size, J gene, CDR3 DNA, CDR3 protein. A D gene is named only where the DNA matches it firmly. Size is omitted from some rows. Given values are once, few, many or a class for expanded clones.

TRBD2,TRBV9,14,.,TRBJ2-7,TGTGCCAGCAGCCAACGGGGACTAGTTGACGAGCAGTACTTC,CASSQRGLVDEQYF
.,TRBV3-1/TRBV3-2,15,.,TRBJ2-5,TGTGCCAGCAGCCAAGATACCCAGTCCCAAGAGACCCAGTACTTC,CASSQDTQSQETQYF
TRBD2,TRBV7-3,14,.,TRBJ2-1,TGTGCCAGCAGCCCTAGCGGGCGATACAATGAGCAGTTCTTC,CASSPSGRYNEQFF
TRBD1,TRBV6-5,14,.,TRBJ1-4,TGTGCCAGCAGTAACAGGGGGCCTACGGAAAAACTGTTTTTT,CASSNRGPTEKLFF
TRBD1,TRBV27,17,.,TRBJ2-7,TGTGCCAGCAGTTTATTCAACCACGGGGACAGGCATAACGAGCAGTACTTC,CASSLFNHGDRHNEQYF
TRBD2,TRBV6-5,16,.,TRBJ2-1,TGTGCCAGCAGTTCGGTATCCCCAGGGACTACTAATGAGCAGTTCTTC,CASSSVSPGTTNEQFF
.,TRBV7-2,17,.,TRBJ2-7,TGTGCCAGCAGCTTAGCAGGCCCGGGGTCCAGTACCTACGAGCAGTACTTC,CASSLAGPGSSTYEQYF
.,TRBV19,15,.,TRBJ1-4,TGTGCCAGTAGGGTTACAGGGTCAACTAATGAAAAACTGTTTTTT,CASRVTGSTNEKLFF
TRBD2,TRBV28,14,.,TRBJ2-7,TGTGCCAGCAGGGCCCGGGACTACTCCTACGAGCAGTACTTC,CASRARDYSYEQYF
TRBD1,TRBV19,13,.,TRBJ2-1,TGTGCCAGTAGGCGACAGGGGGTAAATGAGCAGTTCTTC,CASRRQGVNEQFF
.,TRBV5-6,15,.,TRBJ1-3,TGTGCCAGCAGCTTGCGGTTAAACTCTGGAAACACCATATATTTT,CASSLRLNSGNTIYF
.,TRBV18,15,.,TRBJ1-3,TGTGCCAGCTCACCACCGTCTGAGGGCAGAAACACCATATATTTT,CASSPPSEGRNTIYF
.,TRBV27,15,.,TRBJ2-7,TGTGCCAGCAGTTTAAGCGGGCACAGCTCCTACGAGCAGTACTTC,CASSLSGHSSYEQYF
.,TRBV5-1,12,once,TRBJ1-1,TGCGCCAGCAGCTTCGGGACTAATGAAGCTTTCTTT,CASSFGTNEAFF
.,TRBV7-9,14,.,TRBJ2-7,TGTGCCAGCAGCTTAGTTCGAGTGCCCTACGAGCAGTACTTC,CASSLVRVPYEQYF
.,TRBV28,12,.,TRBJ1-2,TGTGCCAGCAGTAAAAGGGGGTTCGGCTACACCTTC,CASSKRGFGYTF
TRBD1,TRBV19,15,.,TRBJ1-6,TGTGCCAGTAGCCTGACAGGGGGTTATAATTCACCCCTCCACTTT,CASSLTGGYNSPLHF
TRBD2,TRBV3-1/TRBV3-2,15,once,TRBJ2-1,TGTGCCGGGCCCGATAGCGGGAGGGCCTACAATGAGCAGTTCTTC,CAGPDSGRAYNEQFF
TRBD2,TRBV5-4,17,.,TRBJ2-7,TGTGCCAGCAGCCCAGATGGAGGGACTAGCGGGAGAAACGAGCAGTACTTC,CASSPDGGTSGRNEQYF
TRBD1,TRBV27,16,.,TRBJ1-6,TGTGCCAGCAGCCTAGACGGGACAGGGGGAAATTCACCCCTCCACTTT,CASSLDGTGGNSPLHF
TRBD1,TRBV28,16,.,TRBJ1-1,TGTGCCAGCAGTTTATGGGGGGGACAGACGAACACTGAAGCTTTCTTT,CASSLWGGQTNTEAFF
TRBD2,TRBV9,15,.,TRBJ2-7,TGTGCCAGCAGCGTAGGCGCGGGAGGGTCCTACGAGCAGTACTTC,CASSVGAGGSYEQYF
TRBD2,TRBV7-8,16,.,TRBJ2-2,TGTGCCAGCAGCGTACTAGCGGGAGGTAGTACCGGGGAGCTGTTTTTT,CASSVLAGGSTGELFF
TRBD2,TRBV5-6,16,.,TRBJ2-1,TGTGCCAGCAGCGGGGCGACTAGCGGGACCTACAATGAGCAGTTCTTC,CASSGATSGTYNEQFF
TRBD1,TRBV6-5,14,.,TRBJ2-4,TGTGCCAGCAGTGACTCCAGGGGGCTAAACATTCAGTACTTC,CASSDSRGLNIQYF
.,TRBV5-4,13,.,TRBJ2-3,TGTGCCAGCAGTTCCAGGGGCGCAGATACGCAGTATTTT,CASSSRGADTQYF
.,TRBV5-1,15,once,TRBJ2-3,TGCGCCAGCAGCTTGGCTAGCCACAGCACAGATACGCAGTATTTT,CASSLASHSTDTQYF
.,TRBV24-1,14,.,TRBJ2-2,TGTGCCACCAGTGATTCCCCCAGCGCCGGGGAGCTGTTTTTT,CATSDSPSAGELFF
TRBD1,TRBV5-4,11,once,TRBJ2-7,TGTGCCAGCAGACAAGGGGGCAGGGAGTACTTC,CASRQGGREYF
TRBD2,TRBV6-5,15,.,TRBJ2-7,TGTGCCAGCAGTTACCGGACTAGCGGGAGTGAAGAGCAGTACTTC,CASSYRTSGSEEQYF
TRBD1,TRBV18,17,.,TRBJ2-2,TGTGCCAGCTCACCAATGGGACAGGGACTTCAAACCGGGGAGCTGTTTTTT,CASSPMGQGLQTGELFF
TRBD2,TRBV2,14,.,TRBJ2-5,TGTGCCAGCAGTAAACTAGCGTTACAAGAGACCCAGTACTTC,CASSKLALQETQYF
TRBD1,TRBV28,16,.,TRBJ2-7,TGTGCCAGCAGTCCGATCGGACAGGCGGCAAAATACGAGCAGTACTTC,CASSPIGQAAKYEQYF
.,TRBV9,15,.,TRBJ1-6,TGTGCCAGCAGCGCAAACCAGGGTACCAATTCACCCCTCCACTTT,CASSANQGTNSPLHF
TRBD1,TRBV27,14,.,TRBJ2-5,TGTGCCAGCAGTCGTCGGACAGGCCAAGAGACCCAGTACTTC,CASSRRTGQETQYF
.,TRBV11-2,16,.,TRBJ2-1,TGTGCCAGCAGCTTAGAGAGGGTAGGAGTGGCGGGAGAGCAGTTCTTC,CASSLERVGVAGEQFF
TRBD2,TRBV19,15,.,TRBJ2-7,TGTGCCAGTAGTACGACTAGCGGGAGAATTTACGAGCAGTACTTC,CASSTTSGRIYEQYF
TRBD1,TRBV5-1,14,.,TRBJ1-6,TGCGCCAGCAGCCGCGGACAGGTTTTATCACCCCTCCACTTT,CASSRGQVLSPLHF
TRBD1,TRBV5-1,15,few,TRBJ1-2,TGCGCCAGCAGCTTGCAGGGACAGCTTCTCTATGGCTACACCTTC,CASSLQGQLLYGYTF
TRBD1,TRBV19,15,.,TRBJ1-6,TGTGCCAGTAGTATACAGGGGGCGGAAAATTCACCCCTCCACTTT,CASSIQGAENSPLHF
.,TRBV7-2,15,.,TRBJ2-5,TGTGCCAGCACCCCCGGGGTCTGGGGGCCAGAGACCCAGTACTTC,CASTPGVWGPETQYF
.,TRBV7-6,14,.,TRBJ2-2,TGTGCCAGCAGCTTGGACCGACAGGCCGGGGAGCTGTTTTTT,CASSLDRQAGELFF
TRBD1,TRBV6-1,14,.,TRBJ2-5,TGTGCCAGCAGTGACCGGACAGGAGTGGAGACCCAGTACTTC,CASSDRTGVETQYF
TRBD1,TRBV30,12,.,TRBJ1-6,TGTGCCTCCCGACAGGGCTTTTCACCCCTCCACTTT,CASRQGFSPLHF
.,TRBV29-1,13,.,TRBJ2-1,TGCAGCGTTGAGGCGGTCTCCTACAATGAGCAGTTCTTC,CSVEAVSYNEQFF
TRBD1,TRBV24-1,13,.,TRBJ1-1,TGTGCCACCAGTATGGACAGGGACACTGAAGCTTTCTTT,CATSMDRDTEAFF
.,TRBV5-4,13,.,TRBJ1-3,TGTGCCAGCAGCAACAGCTCCGTCGACACCATATATTTT,CASSNSSVDTIYF
.,TRBV7-8,15,.,TRBJ1-5,TGTGCCAGCAGCTTAGGGGCCCAGAGCAATCAGCCCCAGCATTTT,CASSLGAQSNQPQHF
TRBD1,TRBV27,12,.,TRBJ2-1,TGTGCCAGTTTCGCCGGACAGGGAGGGCAGTTCTTC,CASFAGQGGQFF
.,TRBV6-4,17,.,TRBJ1-2,TGTGCCAGCAGTGATGCCCCTCCACAGGATCGGAGCTATGGCTACACCTTC,CASSDAPPQDRSYGYTF
TRBD1,TRBV5-6,15,once,TRBJ1-1,TGTGCCAGCAGCTTCGGGGACAGGTTGAACACTGAAGCTTTCTTT,CASSFGDRLNTEAFF
TRBD2,TRBV5-1,16,.,TRBJ2-7,TGCGCCAGCAGTGATTCCGGGACTAGCGGGTCTCACGAGCAGTACTTC,CASSDSGTSGSHEQYF
TRBD2,TRBV11-2,16,.,TRBJ2-1,TGTGCCAGCAGCCCAACAGTAGCGGGAGGAGGTAGTGAGCAGTTCTTC,CASSPTVAGGGSEQFF
.,TRBV12-3/TRBV12-4,12,.,TRBJ2-7,TGTGCCAGCAGTCCTACTAACTACGAGCAGTACTTC,CASSPTNYEQYF
.,TRBV9,12,.,TRBJ2-7,TGTGCCATCTCATCCCGGGACATCGAGCAGTACTTC,CAISSRDIEQYF
.,TRBV7-6,15,.,TRBJ2-5,TGTGCCAGCAGCCCGTTGGGGGCTGGCAAGAGGGCCCAGTACTTC,CASSPLGAGKRAQYF
.,TRBV10-3,15,once,TRBJ2-7,TGTGCCACAAGAGCGGGCGCAACCCAATCCTACGAGCAGTACTTC,CATRAGATQSYEQYF
.,TRBV21-1,17,.,TRBJ2-1,TGTGCCAGCAGCGTAAATAGCGGGAGGCTCTCCTACAATGAGCAGTTCTTC,CASSVNSGRLSYNEQFF
.,TRBV12-3/TRBV12-4,12,.,TRBJ2-1,TGTGCCAGCCGATTAAACTCGAATGAGCAGTTCTTC,CASRLNSNEQFF
TRBD1,TRBV24-1,15,few,TRBJ1-5,TGTGCCACCAGTGACCGGACAGGTACCAGTCAGCCCCAGCATTTT,CATSDRTGTSQPQHF